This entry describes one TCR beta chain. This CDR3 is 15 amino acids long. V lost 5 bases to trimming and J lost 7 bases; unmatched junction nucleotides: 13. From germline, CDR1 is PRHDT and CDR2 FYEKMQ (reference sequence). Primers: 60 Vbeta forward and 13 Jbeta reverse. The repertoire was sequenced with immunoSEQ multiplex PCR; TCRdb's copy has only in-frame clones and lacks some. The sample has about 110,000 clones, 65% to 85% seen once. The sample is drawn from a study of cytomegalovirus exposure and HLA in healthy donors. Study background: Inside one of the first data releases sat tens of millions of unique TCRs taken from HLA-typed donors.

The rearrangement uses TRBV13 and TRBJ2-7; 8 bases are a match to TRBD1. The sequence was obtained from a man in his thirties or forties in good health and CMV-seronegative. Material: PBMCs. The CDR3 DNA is TGTGCCAGCAGCAGACTCGGGCAGGGGGCGCGGGAGCAGTACTTC. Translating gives CASSRLGQGAREQYF.